The rows below give T cell receptor beta chains drawn from one sample of a study of early T cells in non-severe SARS-CoV-2 infection. MiXCR, applied by TCRdb to the 5' RACE reads, yields one record per CDR3 protein. The sample records about 34,000 distinct CDR3 sequences, around 6.9% being singletons. The sample was whole blood, taken at baseline. The receptors were sampled from an adult who was a healthcare worker with PCR-confirmed SARS-CoV-2 infection or an uninfected control (not recorded which). The CDR3 runs from the conserved cysteine through the conserved F or W.

j_call | v_call | cdr3_aa
TRBJ1-4 | TRBV13 | CASSSLPTDEKLFF
TRBJ2-5 | TRBV27 | CASSPLQGAEEIETQYF
TRBJ1-1 | TRBV12-3/TRBV12-4 | CASSFGQANTEAFF
TRBJ2-2 | TRBV12-3/TRBV12-4 | CASSGRVVETGELFF
TRBJ2-2 | TRBV6-6 | CASRNDRVSTGELFF
TRBJ1-2 | TRBV20-1 | CSARDRRGWGGYTF
TRBJ2-4 | TRBV6-1 | CASRETGGNIQYF
TRBJ2-1 | TRBV7-6 | CASSLDGRPYNEQFF
TRBJ2-5 | TRBV9 | CASSAYSGTSGQETQYF
TRBJ1-1 | TRBV6-2/TRBV6-3 | CASSSTGYTEAFF
TRBJ2-7 | TRBV27 | CASSLSGRFYEQYF
TRBJ2-7 | TRBV29-1 | CSAGGTGGEQYF
TRBJ2-5 | TRBV27 | CASSLFGDRGLGTQYF
TRBJ2-1 | TRBV6-5 | CASSSILGNEQFF
TRBJ1-4 | TRBV18 | CASSQGTGAATNEKLFF
TRBJ2-1 | TRBV5-1 | CASSNSFNEQFF
TRBJ2-3 | TRBV7-9 | CASSREDTQYF
TRBJ1-6 | TRBV30 | CACSFFGNSPLHF
TRBJ2-7 | TRBV5-1 | CASSPRTGDDEQYF
TRBJ1-5 | TRBV30 | CAWSTRGANQPQHF
TRBJ1-4 | TRBV10-3 | CAIGPRKKLFF
TRBJ1-1 | TRBV9 | CASSLGGALNTEAFF
TRBJ2-1 | TRBV4-2 | CASSQEASGSYNEQFF
TRBJ2-1 | TRBV2 | CASNVNRDEQFF
TRBJ2-3 | TRBV27 | CASSLRPGGYIKDTQYF
TRBJ2-3 | TRBV25-1 | CANDRVRETDTQYF
TRBJ2-3 | TRBV7-3 | CASSVRDRNTDTQYF
TRBJ1-5 | TRBV19 | CASNWGVSNQPQHF
TRBJ1-5 | TRBV20-1 | CSGTGQGQPQHF
TRBJ2-2 | TRBV13 | CASSRGPGELFF
TRBJ1-5 | TRBV19 | CASTWGSNQPQHF
TRBJ2-3 | TRBV6-5 | CASKQGATDTQYF
TRBJ2-4 | TRBV19 | CASSISGGRPRKNIQYF
TRBJ2-7 | TRBV7-2 | CASSSRFLSYEQYF
TRBJ2-3 | TRBV2 | CASSDRGQARADTQYF
TRBJ2-5 | TRBV4-2 | CASSQGSGETQYF
TRBJ2-1 | TRBV6-1 | CATRVGGGTNEQFF
TRBJ1-4 | TRBV5-1 | CASSTGIRWGNEKLFF
TRBJ2-1 | TRBV29-1 | CSTRTSGLSYNEQFF
TRBJ2-3 | TRBV12-3/TRBV12-4 | CASSFALPYTDTQYF